This TCR beta chain was sequenced during a study of T cells in Graves' hyperthyroidism and ophthalmopathy. The table lists this clonotype with a few counts. The CDR3 is made up of 14 amino acids. The V gene's germline CDR1 is SGDLS and CDR2 YYNGEE. V lost 3 bases to trimming and J lost 9 bases; unmatched junction nucleotides: 9. The hyperthyroidism patients had all been newly diagnosed, and their disease duration was under 2 months. Their ages ranged from 18 to 65 years. Amplified TCR beta CDR3 regions came from RNA transcripts. Using the HTBI primer set, a first-round RT-PCR was run on the TCR CDR3. MiXCR, run by TCRdb on the multiplex PCR reads, gives a single entry per CDR3 protein. The table includes some 250,000 distinct CDR3 sequences, roughly 14% detected once.

This sequence originates from a middle-aged woman with Graves' hyperthyroidism that later progressed to Graves' ophthalmopathy. J is TRBJ2-1 and V is TRBV9; TRBD1 matches 7 bases. Sequenced material: blood. CDR3 in amino acids: CASSAGTVYGEQFF. Here the CDR3 DNA reads TGTGCCAGCAGCGCAGGGACAGTGTACGGTGAGCAGTTCTTC.